This T cell receptor beta chain stems from a study of T-cell memory formation after mild COVID-19 (TCRdb year 2021). For the study in its entirety: TCR sequence clusters from the two donors were largely donor specific. Longitudinal TCRalpha and TCRbeta repertoire sequencing tracked T-cell clones expanding and contracting after mild COVID-19 in a couple of donors. The cohort comprised two young, previously healthy adult volunteers, one female and one male.

Ends trimmed: V by 0 bases, J by 10 bases; bases unmatched to a gene: 7. CDR1 and CDR2, per the germline V gene, are SGHVS and FNYEAQ. From the cysteine through the phenylalanine, the CDR3 covers 17 amino acids. Of the read, only the CDR3 DNA is kept; its 51 bases are in frame from base 1. The study at large found these results: Contracting CD4+ clones turned up mainly in the CM and EM memory subsets, whereas EMRA was where CD8+ clones were enriched. SARS-CoV-2 specificity was not confirmed for the second-wave clones peaking on day 37. Some responding clones were detected in pre-infection memory, which suggested that pre-existing cross-reactive memory T cells had joined the SARS-CoV-2 response. From day 15 to 85, contracting clones showed balanced CD4/CD8 phenotypes, whereas a second wave of clones that expanded from day 15 to 37 leaned towards CD4+. Only two mild cases were covered in the study, and larger cohorts including severe cases with pre-infection samples were considered necessary.

Ficoll-Paque density gradient centrifugation was the method used to isolate PBMCs. These reads were obtained on an Illumina NovaSeq 6000. TCRalpha and TCRbeta cDNA libraries were built by 5'RACE with constant-segment primers, adding sample barcodes and unique molecular identifiers. RNA was extracted from every sample with Trizol reagent. Library amplification was performed in two PCR steps, and a second sample barcode and Illumina TruSeq adapters were introduced in the second step. Sequencing of the libraries was done on an Illumina NovaSeq, producing 2 x 150 bp paired-end reads. On the authors' methods: Demultiplexing of reads and collapsing into UMI-guided consensus sequences were performed with migec v1.2.7. Using mixcr v2.1.11, UMI consensuses were aligned to TRA and TRB V and J templates and then assembled into clonotypes. A clonotype was counted as expanded or contracted only when both edgeR and NoisET called the clonotype significant, with the noise models trained on biological replicates. For edgeR calls, a false discovery rate-adjusted p below 0.01 and a log2 fold-change threshold of 1 were applied. As an exploratory analysis of dynamics, PCA with hierarchical clustering was applied to max-normalized trajectories of the 1000 most abundant clonotypes. Separately sequenced CD4+ and CD8+ repertoires were used to assign a CD4 or CD8 phenotype to each responding clone. TCRdb cleaned the public reads at Q25 with fastp, built clones with MiXCR and kept in-frame beta chains. Each entry is one CDR3 protein sequence, shown with its most common DNA and genes. The V and J calls were determined by TCRdb, not by the authors. The sample table contains about 180,000 distinct CDR3 sequences; only one count was recorded for 16% of them. About 1.9% of the sample rests with the top ten.

As for this clonotype: Its antigen is unknown. Per-nucleotide qualities are absent, and no much larger clonotype sits a single base away.

Sequenced input: PBMCs or a T cell subset sorted from them (not recorded which). Recombination connected TRBV7-6 to TRBJ1-6; 12 middle bases align to TRBD1. The receptor comes from an adult woman who had mild COVID-19 (a few samples of this study predate the infection). The sample titles of this study are shuffled in the database, so cell type and time point are left out; the donor was told from shared clones. CDR3 reads: CASSLASGQGARSPLHF. The nucleotides read TGTGCCAGCAGCTTAGCCTCGGGACAGGGGGCTCGGTCACCCCTCCACTTT.